This T cell receptor (beta chain) was documented in a study of siplizumab effects on memory and regulatory T cells. The germline V gene has CDR1 SNHLY and CDR2 FYNNEI. The CDR3 runs 12 residues. Deletions cut 6 bases from V and 3 bases from J, with 9 bases between. Assay: immunoSEQ multiplex PCR; the TCRdb copy retains only in-frame clones and omits some. Altogether some 100,000 clones are present, about 91% being singletons, with the ten largest covering 2.5% to 3%. Sequencing was done on a sample of CD4+ T cells sorted from blood. The TCR sequence derives from a human donor in good health. Some clones in this sample may be carry-over from other donors' samples. V and J are TRBV2 and TRBJ2-7; D possibly corresponds to TRBD2 (6 bases). Here the CDR3 reads CASRGLFYEQYF. In DNA form, the CDR3 reads TGTGCCAGCAGGGGACTTTTCTACGAGCAGTACTTC. The variable domain in full, with the rest retrieved from reference TRBV2 and TRBJ2-7, is EPEVTQTPSHQVTQMGQEVILRCVPISNHLYFYWYRQILGQKVEFLVSFYNNEISEKSEIFDDQFSVERPDGSNFTLKIRSTKLEDSAMYFCASRGLFYEQYFGPGTRLTVT.